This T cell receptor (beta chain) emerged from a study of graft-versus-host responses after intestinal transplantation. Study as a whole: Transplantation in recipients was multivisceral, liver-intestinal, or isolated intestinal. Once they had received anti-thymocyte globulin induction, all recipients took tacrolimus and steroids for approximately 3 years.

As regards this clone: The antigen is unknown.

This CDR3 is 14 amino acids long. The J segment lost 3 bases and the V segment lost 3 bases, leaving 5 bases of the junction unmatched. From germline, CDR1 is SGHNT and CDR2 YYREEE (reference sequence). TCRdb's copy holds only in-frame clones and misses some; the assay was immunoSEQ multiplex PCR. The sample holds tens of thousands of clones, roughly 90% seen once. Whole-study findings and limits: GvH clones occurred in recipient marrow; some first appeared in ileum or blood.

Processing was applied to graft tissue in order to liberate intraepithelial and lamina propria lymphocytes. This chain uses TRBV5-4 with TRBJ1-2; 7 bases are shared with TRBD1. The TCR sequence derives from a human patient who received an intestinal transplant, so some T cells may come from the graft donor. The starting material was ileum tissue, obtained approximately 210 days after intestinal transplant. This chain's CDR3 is CASSSGQRDYGYTF. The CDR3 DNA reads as TGTGCCAGCAGCTCGGGACAGCGCGACTATGGCTACACCTTC.